The text below deals with one TCR beta chain. Its specificity is unknown. CD8+ T cells were isolated by negative magnetic selection. RNA was isolated from duplicate vials, each containing under 180,000 sorted CD8+ T cells, for every subset. The record originates from a study of human CD8 memory T cell subsets. Overall study findings and caveats: Stem-like memory and precursor exhausted T cell repertoires showed minimal mutual overlap.

Libraries of TCR beta chains were produced by 5' RACE (UMI-labeled). TCRdb reprocessed the 5' RACE reads and reports one entry per CDR3 protein, with no DNA. This sample carries approximately 9,000 distinct CDR3 sequences, with roughly a fifth going to the ten biggest clones. This clonotype was obtained from a human donor in good health. Sequenced: CD8+ T cells from PBMCs.

The CDR3 region is CASSLGQGSSYNEQFF. The chain is built from TRBV7-8 and TRBJ2-1. The germline V gene encodes CDR1 SGHVS and CDR2 FQNEAQ. The CDR3 spans 16 residues.